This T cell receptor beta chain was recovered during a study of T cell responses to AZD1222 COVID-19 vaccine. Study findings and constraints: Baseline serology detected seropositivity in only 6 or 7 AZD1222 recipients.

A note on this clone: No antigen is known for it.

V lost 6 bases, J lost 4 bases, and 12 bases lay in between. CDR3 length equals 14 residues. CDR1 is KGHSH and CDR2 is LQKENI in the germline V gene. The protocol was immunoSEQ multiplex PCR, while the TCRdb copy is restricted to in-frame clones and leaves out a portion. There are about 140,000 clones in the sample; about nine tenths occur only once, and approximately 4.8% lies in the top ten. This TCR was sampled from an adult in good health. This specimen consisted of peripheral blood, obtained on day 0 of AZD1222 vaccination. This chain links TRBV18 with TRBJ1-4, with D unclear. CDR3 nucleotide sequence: TGTGCCAGCTCCCCCGGGAGTCTTAATGAAAAACTGTTTTTT. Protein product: CASSPGSLNEKLFF.